What follows describes a single TCR beta chain. The sample originates from a study of blood T cell repertoires in COVID-19. The wider study: Collection of acute and convalescent COVID-19 samples took place in the United States, Italy and Spain. T cells, B-cell-depleted T cells, or PBMCs provided the cDNA or gDNA that served as material.

The authors' processing: For nucleated cells, counts were estimated from reference gene primer amplification. Sequenced by immunoSEQ multiplex PCR; TCRdb stores in-frame clones only, minus some. That table supplies the V and J calls and clone size; D and trimming were determined from the DNA. The sample lists roughly 150,000 clones; roughly nine tenths were seen once. The V and J ends lost 5 bases and 5 bases, in that order; junction bases with no gene match: 11. Germline V gene sequence: CDR1 KGHDR, CDR2 SFDVKD. This CDR3 spans 18 amino acids. This sequence joins TRBV24-1 and TRBJ1-4, with 12 bases identical to TRBD1. The TCR sequence derives from an older woman with acute or convalescent COVID-19. Sequencing was carried out using peripheral blood. The CDR3 region is CATSGAGTGGRGNEKLFF. CDR3 DNA sequence: TGTGCCACCAGTGGAGCCGGGACAGGGGGCCGAGGGAATGAAAAACTGTTTTTT.